Included here is one T cell receptor (beta chain) sequence, with context. Authors' processing steps: Amplified reference gene primers provided the basis for estimating nucleated cell counts. Profiling relied on immunoSEQ multiplex PCR, and the TCRdb table lists in-frame clones only, not all of them. The DNA gave D and trimming, while V, J and clone size come from that table. The profile shows 200,000 or so clones, roughly 90% of them singletons. Participants spanned ages about 18 to 89 years and resided in some 22 US areas. Each participant's cohort was designated according to participant-reported clinical history. These data belong to a study of blood T cell repertoires in COVID-19. Study-level background: Samples of COVID-19 (acute and convalescent) were obtained from the United States, Italy and Spain.

The germline V gene has CDR1 SGHTA and CDR2 FQGNSA. V was pared by 8 bases and J by 6 bases, with 17 bases between. The CDR3 runs to 14 residues. Input material: PBMCs or T cells enriched from blood (not recorded which). The rearrangement uses TRBV7-2 and TRBJ1-5, with D maybe TRBD1 (6 bases). The TCR was taken from a woman aged 40 to 50 with acute COVID-19. CDR3 coding DNA: TGTGCCAGCGGCTCCATCAGGGGTGGTCAGCCCCAGCATTTT. As protein: CASGSIRGGQPQHF.